Reported below is one T cell receptor (beta chain). This specimen comes from a study of PD-1 blockade in mismatch repair-deficient tumors. The wider study: Patients had roughly twelve mismatch repair-deficient cancer types, all previously treated and progressing.

The CDR3 consists of 15 residues. V was pared by 4 bases and J by 0 bases, with 12 bases between. Germline values: CDR1 SGHAT, CDR2 FQDESV (reference sequence). Generated by immunoSEQ multiplex PCR, the TCRdb table keeps only in-frame clones and is missing some. The sample has some 130,000 clones, approximately 91% seen once. TCR sequencing covered a few patients who responded to pembrolizumab. Specimen: peripheral blood, collected approximately 69 weeks after starting pembrolizumab. The sequence was obtained from an adult with mismatch repair-deficient cancer. The V gene is TRBV11-1, the J gene TRBJ2-5; D is perhaps TRBD1 (5 bases). Written as DNA, the CDR3 is TGTGCCAGCAGCTCCGGACACTCGTACCAAGAGACCCAGTACTTC. Protein sequence: CASSSGHSYQETQYF.